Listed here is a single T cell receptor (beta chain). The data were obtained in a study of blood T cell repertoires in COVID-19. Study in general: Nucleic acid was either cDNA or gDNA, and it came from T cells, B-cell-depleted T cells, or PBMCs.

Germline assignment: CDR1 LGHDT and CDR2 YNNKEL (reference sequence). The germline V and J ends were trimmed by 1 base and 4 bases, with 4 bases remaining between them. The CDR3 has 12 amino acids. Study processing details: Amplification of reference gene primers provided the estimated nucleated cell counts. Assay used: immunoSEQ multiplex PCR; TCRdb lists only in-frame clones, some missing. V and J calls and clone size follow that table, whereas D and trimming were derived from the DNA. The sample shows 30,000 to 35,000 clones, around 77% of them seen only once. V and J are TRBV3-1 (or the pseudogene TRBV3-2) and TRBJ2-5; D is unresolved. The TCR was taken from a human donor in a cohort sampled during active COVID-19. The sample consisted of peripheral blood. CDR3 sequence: CASSQGGETQYF. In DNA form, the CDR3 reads TGTGCCAGCAGCCAAGGAGGAGAGACCCAGTACTTC.